This TCR beta chain stems from a study of T cell changes during pregnancy in multiple sclerosis. Trimming removed 5 bases from V and 2 bases from J, with 13 bases in between. Germline V gives CDR1 MNHNY, CDR2 SVGAGI (reference sequence). The CDR3 totals 15 residues. Profiled with immunoSEQ multiplex PCR; TCRdb holds only in-frame clones, not every one. The sample holds just under 85,000 clones, roughly nine tenths seen once. The chain uses TRBV6-6 and TRBJ1-5; D perhaps matches TRBD1 (5 bases). The receptor was isolated from a female donor with multiple sclerosis, enrolled in a pregnancy study. Specimen: peripheral blood, collected in the first trimester of pregnancy. The CDR3 is CASSTQGGGNQPQHF. Here the CDR3 DNA reads TGTGCCAGCAGTACCCAGGGTGGTGGCAATCAGCCCCAGCATTTT.